The following is a T cell receptor (beta chain) sequence with its context. The antigen remains undetermined. This CDR3 has 13 residues. CDR1 and CDR2 (germline): SEHNR, FQNEAQ (reference sequence). Trimming removed 10 bases from V and 1 base from J, with 14 bases in between. This entry comes from a study of response to subunit inactivated influenza vaccine. Study results and caveats: Authors suggested seasonal influenza vaccinations each recruit few new T cells.

TCRdb processed the RT-PCR reads anew with MiXCR; each CDR3 protein has one entry. The profile shows roughly 550,000 distinct CDR3 sequences, around 25% of them singletons. These data were likewise used in another study, on T cells expressing NK-cell markers. This second study notes: What made the TCR beta cDNA was 5'RACE template switching with UMIs. Sorted CD3+CD56+NKG2C+, CD3+CD56+NKG2C- and CD3+CD56-NKG2C+ T cells provided the TCR beta repertoires. One of the eight sequenced donors was seronegative, whereas the other seven were HCMV-seropositive. What restricted sorting to alpha-beta TCR T cells in several experiments was an anti-gamma-delta TCR antibody.

The clonotype comes from a man aged 50-59 years who received an inactivated influenza vaccine. The chain couples TRBV7-9 to TRBJ2-7; tentatively, D is TRBD1 (5 bases). Material: CD4+ T cells sorted from PBMCs, obtained 12 days after vaccination. DNA of the CDR3: TGTGCCACCTCCTCCAGGGTTTCCTACGAGCAGTACTTC. Translating gives CATSSRVSYEQYF.